Below, 2 T cell receptor beta chains from the same sample are listed, as sequenced in a study of neurological immune-mediated disorders. TCRdb recomputed calls from the 5' RACE reads with MiXCR, one row per CDR3 protein. Here the sample spans roughly 45,000 distinct CDR3 sequences, roughly 14% being singletons. Time point in this sample: longitudinal time-point 3. The sample consisted of PBMCs. These receptors all stem from a man younger than 45 in good health.

The table lists this clonotype with many counts. The rearrangement uses TRBV28 and TRBJ2-3, with TRBD1 matching over 9 bases. The V gene's germline CDR1 is MDHEN and CDR2 SYDVKM. This CDR3 comprises 15 residues. V gave up 11 bases and J gave up 5 bases; unmatched junction bases: 14. The CDR3 region is CAARNTGGNLDTQYF. DNA of the CDR3: TGTGCCGCCCGAAACACAGGGGGCAATTTAGATACGCAGTATTTT. Complete variable domain (other parts from reference TRBV28 and TRBJ2-3): DVKVTQSSRYLVKRTGEKVFLECVQDMDHENMFWYRQDPGLGLRLIYFSYDVKMKEKGDIPEGYSVSREKKERFSLILESASTNQTSMYLCAARNTGGNLDTQYFGPGTRLTVL.

Of note for this clonotype: Since the CDR3 does not end with the conserved phenylalanine or tryptophan, this likely comes from a read error. The chain recombines TRBV5-1 with TRBJ2-7, with D unresolved. The CDR3 length is 15 residues. Germline CDR1 SGHRS, CDR2 YFSETQ. V lost 0 bases and J lost 5, with 15 bases in between. The CDR3 here is CASSLVPLNRDEQYL. As DNA, the CDR3 is TGCGCCAGCAGCTTGGTGCCCTTAAATCGGGACGAGCAGTACCTC.